Below are 30 T cell receptor beta chains sequenced from a single sample in a study of cytomegalovirus exposure and HLA in healthy donors. In the PCR, 60 Vbeta and 13 Jbeta primers were used. TCRdb's copy holds only in-frame clones and misses some; the assay was immunoSEQ multiplex PCR. The table includes roughly 120,000 clones, roughly four fifths detected once. Sequenced sample: PBMCs. These receptors all come from a male donor in good health and CMV-seropositive.

The rearrangement uses TRBV5-6 and TRBJ2-7, with D possibly TRBD2 on 6 matching bases. Germline V gene sequence: CDR1 SGHDT, CDR2 YYEEEE. The CDR3 runs to 14 residues. V lost 7 bases to trimming and J lost 4 bases, with 18 bases between them. The CDR3 coding sequence is TGTGCCAGCCTGGGCGGGGCCCAACGATACGAGCAGTACTTC. It codes for CASLGGAQRYEQYF.

The chain employs TRBV7-8 and TRBJ1-4; D unclear. The CDR3 totals 17 residues. Germline V gene lookup returns CDR1 SGHVS and CDR2 FQNEAQ. Between the trimmed V and J ends, which lost 7 bases and 5 bases, there was a span of 23 bases. CDR3 protein: CASTSGFAPILNEKLFF. For the CDR3, the DNA is TGTGCCAGCACTTCCGGGTTCGCACCTATCCTGAATGAAAAACTGTTTTTT.

The chain links TRBV30 to TRBJ2-5; a possible D gene is TRBD2 (6 bases). The CDR3 runs to 14 residues. Trimming stripped 0 bases from V and 4 bases from J, with 12 bases between. From germline, CDR1 is GTSNPN and CDR2 SVGIG (reference sequence). CDR3: CAWSVPFGRETQYF. The DNA of the CDR3 is TGTGCCTGGAGTGTACCCTTCGGGAGAGAGACCCAGTACTTC.

The chain couples TRBV28 to TRBJ2-3, with D maybe TRBD2 (5 bases). Germline V gives CDR1 MDHEN, CDR2 SYDVKM. V was clipped by 6 bases and J by 4 bases, with 8 bases between them. The CDR3 is 12 amino acids. In nucleotides, the CDR3 is TGTGCCAGCAGGCATAGCGCAGATACGCAGTATTTT. It codes for CASRHSADTQYF.

The rearrangement joins TRBV6-5 to TRBJ2-7; a possible D gene is TRBD1 (6 bases). Trimming shortened V by 5 bases and J by 6 bases, and 14 bases separated the two germline ends. Germline CDR1 is MNHEY and CDR2 is SVGAGI. The CDR3 is 13 amino acids. As DNA, the CDR3 is TGTGCCAGCAGTAGGCCGGGACATCTCGAGCAGTACTTC. It translates to CASSRPGHLEQYF.

This chain connects TRBV5-1 to TRBJ2-7; TRBD2 matches 7 bases. Trimming took 3 bases from V and 5 from J; bases not matched to a gene: 2. This CDR3 has 12 residues. Looked up from germline, CDR1 is SGHRS and CDR2 is YFSETQ. CDR3 nucleotide sequence: TGCGCCAGCAGCTGGGGGGGGGACGAGCAGTACTTC. It specifies CASSWGGDEQYF.

The chain recombines TRBV19 with TRBJ2-7; 14 bases are shared with TRBD2. Germline trimming cut 5 bases from V and 4 bases from J; bases unmatched to any gene: 4. Per the germline V gene, CDR1 is LNHDA and CDR2 is SQIVND (reference sequence). There are 15 residues in the CDR3. As DNA, the CDR3 is TGTGCCAGTAGTCGACTAGCGGGAGGGGTATACGAGCAGTACTTC. The encoded protein is CASSRLAGGVYEQYF.

Only one count was recorded for this clone. V usage is TRBV4-3 and J usage is TRBJ1-2, with a tentative D call TRBD1 (5 bases). This CDR3 contains 15 residues. V lost 6 bases and J 8 bases, leaving 22 bases between the germline ends. The V gene's germline CDR1 is LGHNA and CDR2 YSLEER. The CDR3 protein is CASRYDSEGAGGYTF. DNA for the CDR3: TGCGCCAGCAGGTACGACAGTGAGGGCGCGGGAGGCTACACCTTC.

The rearrangement uses TRBV7-9 and TRBJ2-2, with D tentatively TRBD2 (7 bases). Trimming left V 3 bases short and J 7 bases short, with 9 bases between. Germline V lookup: CDR1 SEHNR, CDR2 FQNEAQ (reference sequence). This CDR3 region has 13 residues. The CDR3 coding sequence is TGTGCCAGCAGCTTGGGGGGGCGCGGGGAGCTGTTTTTT. This codes for CASSLGGRGELFF.

This chain connects TRBV6-5 to TRBJ1-2; 10 bases map to TRBD1. CDR1 MNHEY and CDR2 SVGAGI come from the germline V gene. The CDR3 length is 15 residues. The V and J ends lost 6 bases and 5 bases, in that order; junction bases with no gene match: 9. CDR3 nucleotides: TGTGCCAGCAGCATAAACTGGGACAGGGGATATGGCTACACCTTC. It codes for CASSINWDRGYGYTF.

J is TRBJ2-3 and V is TRBV7-6, with 7 bases identical to TRBD1. CDR3 size: 15 residues. The V and J ends lost 7 bases and 6 bases, in that order; junction bases with no gene match: 13. Germline CDR1 SGHVS, CDR2 FNYEAQ. The CDR3 loop reads CASTAGTVRGDTQYF. For the CDR3, the DNA is TGTGCCAGCACTGCAGGGACAGTTCGAGGGGATACGCAGTATTTT. The complete variable domain, with remaining parts taken from reference TRBV7-6 and TRBJ2-3, reads GAGVSQSPRYKVTKRGQDVALRCDPISGHVSLYWYRQALGQGPEFLTYFNYEAQQDKSGLPNDRFSAERPEGSISTLTIQRTEQRDSAMYRCASTAGTVRGDTQYFGPGTRLTVL.

The V gene is TRBV10-2, the J gene TRBJ2-2, with D possibly matching TRBD2 (5 bases). The germline V and J ends were trimmed by 6 bases and 2 bases, with 7 bases remaining between them. This CDR3 spans 13 amino acids. Germline loops: CDR1 WSHSY, CDR2 SAAADI. CDR3 protein: CASRLGNTGELFF. CDR3 bases: TGCGCCAGCAGACTAGGCAACACCGGGGAGCTGTTTTTT.

The chain carries TRBV28 and TRBJ2-7, with TRBD2 identical over 11 bases. Trimming at V came to 4 bases and at J to 4 bases, leaving 9 bases not matched to a gene. The CDR3 length is 16 residues. The germline V gene has CDR1 MDHEN and CDR2 SYDVKM. The CDR3 here is CASSYAIGTSGYEQYF. The CDR3 bases are TGTGCCAGCAGTTATGCCATAGGGACTAGCGGTTACGAGCAGTACTTC.

This clone was seen once. The V call is TRBV5-1, the J call TRBJ2-7; D might be TRBD2 (6 bases). From germline, CDR1 is SGHRS and CDR2 YFSETQ. Trimming pared 7 bases from V and 6 bases from J, leaving 14 bases between. The CDR3 is 12 amino acids. The CDR3 is CASALSGGEQYF. DNA of the CDR3: TGCGCCAGCGCTTTATCCGGGGGCGAGCAGTACTTC.

The chain is built from TRBV19 and TRBJ1-1; D unresolved. The length of the CDR3 is 15 residues. Germline V gene sequence: CDR1 LNHDA, CDR2 SQIVND (reference sequence). Trimming left V 4 bases short and J 0 bases short, with 12 bases between. In DNA, the CDR3 is TGTGCCAGTAGTAGGGCCGCCAGGATGAACACTGAAGCTTTCTTT. Its translation is CASSRAARMNTEAFF.

The gene calls are TRBV30 and TRBJ2-1, with 16 nucleotides matching TRBD2. Germline CDR1 is GTSNPN and CDR2 is SVGIG (reference sequence). V was clipped by 5 bases and J by 2 bases; unmatched bases: 9. The CDR3 consists of 18 residues. The DNA for the CDR3 is TGTGCCTGGGGATCCGGGACTAGCGGGAGGGCCCCCTACAATGAGCAGTTCTTC. Residues: CAWGSGTSGRAPYNEQFF.

This sequence joins TRBV4-1 and TRBJ2-7, with TRBD2 matching over 11 bases. Trimming cost V 3 bases and J 9 bases; bases outside gene matches: 10. This CDR3 has 15 residues. Germline V gives CDR1 MGHRA, CDR2 YSYEKL. CDR3 bases: TGCGCCAGCAGCCACTCCGGGACTAGCGGAGGAGGGCAGTACTTC. Translating it yields CASSHSGTSGGGQYF.

The chain carries TRBV11-2 and TRBJ2-2, with 14 bases aligning to TRBD2. Germline V gives CDR1 SGHAT, CDR2 FQNNGV. This CDR3 spans 18 amino acids. V lost 1 base, J lost 4 bases, and 5 bases stayed unmatched. The CDR3 loop reads CASSLGGLAGEVTGELFF. CDR3 in DNA: TGTGCCAGCAGCTTAGGGGGACTAGCGGGAGAGGTCACCGGGGAGCTGTTTTTT.

The V and J genes are TRBV29-1 and TRBJ2-3, with D unresolved. In germline, CDR1 is SQVTM, CDR2 ANQGSEA. This CDR3 spans 14 amino acids. The V and J ends lost 4 bases and 0 bases respectively, with 11 bases between them. The CDR3 reads CSVGAPTSTDTQYF. In nucleotides, the CDR3 is TGCAGCGTTGGGGCTCCCACTAGCACAGATACGCAGTATTTT.

This chain uses TRBV7-9 with TRBJ1-1; no definite D call. The V and J ends lost 2 bases and 7 bases respectively, with 14 bases between them. CDR3 length: 14 residues. Germline CDR1 SEHNR, CDR2 FQNEAQ (reference sequence). This chain's CDR3 is CASSLIYRTLEAFF. CDR3 sequence (DNA): TGTGCCAGCAGCTTAATTTACAGAACCCTTGAAGCTTTCTTT.

This rearrangement joins TRBV27 to TRBJ1-5, with 7 positions matching TRBD1. Trimming cost V 3 bases and J 0 bases; bases outside gene matches: 2. This CDR3 is 15 amino acids long. In germline, CDR1 is MNHEY, CDR2 SMNVEV (reference sequence). The CDR3 protein is CASSLDRYSNQPQHF. In DNA form, the CDR3 reads TGTGCCAGCAGTTTGGACAGGTATAGCAATCAGCCCCAGCATTTT.

The chain has TRBV29-1 and TRBJ2-7; 12 bases are a match to TRBD1. This CDR3 is 16 amino acids long. The V and J ends lost 3 bases and 3 bases, in that order; junction bases with no gene match: 9. CDR1 SQVTM and CDR2 ANQGSEA come from the germline V gene. CDR3 residues: CSVDLPGTGGFYEQYF. The DNA of the CDR3 is TGCAGCGTTGACCTCCCAGGGACAGGGGGCTTCTACGAGCAGTACTTC.

Here the CDR3 DNA reads TGTGCCAGCACCATCGGACTAGCGGGTAAAAATGAGCAGTTCTTC. Protein product: CASTIGLAGKNEQFF. The chain uses TRBV11-2 and TRBJ2-1; 11 bases line up with TRBD2. Unmatched junction bases numbered 9, after V lost 7 bases and J lost 7 bases. The CDR3 length is 15 residues. Per germline, CDR1 SGHAT and CDR2 FQNNGV. The variable domain in full, with the rest retrieved from reference TRBV11-2 and TRBJ2-1, is EAGVAQSPRYKIIEKRQSVAFWCNPISGHATLYWYQQILGQGPKLLIQFQNNGVVDDSQLPKDRFSAERLKGVDSTLKIQPAKLEDSAVYLCASTIGLAGKNEQFFGPGTRLTVL.

V is TRBV19 and J is TRBJ1-3; D is unresolved. V was clipped by 3 bases and J by 0 bases, with 9 bases between them. Germline V gives CDR1 LNHDA, CDR2 SQIVND (reference sequence). The CDR3 contains 15 residues. CDR3 amino acids: CASSISRSSGNTIYF. CDR3 nucleotides: TGTGCCAGTAGTATCTCCCGCAGCTCTGGAAACACCATATATTTT.

V is TRBV28 and J is TRBJ2-3; D gene uncertain. The CDR3 loop spans 12 amino acids. From germline, CDR1 is MDHEN and CDR2 SYDVKM. V lost 2 bases and J lost 6, with 6 bases in between. The CDR3 DNA sequence: TGTGCCAGCAGTTTAGAGTTTGATACGCAGTATTTT. Translating gives CASSLEFDTQYF.

Note on this clone: One end of the junction is discordant with germline, which a read error may explain. The chain employs TRBV7-9 and TRBJ2-7, with 9 bases identical to TRBD2. The V gene's germline CDR1 is SEHNR and CDR2 FQNEAQ (reference sequence). This CDR3 comprises 18 residues. CDR3 region: CSSSFYPRLAAPLDEQYF. The CDR3 coding sequence is TGTTCCAGCAGCTTTTATCCGAGACTAGCGGCTCCTTTGGACGAGCAGTACTTC.

This rearrangement joins TRBV27 to TRBJ2-5; D might be TRBD2 (6 bases). CDR3 length: 16 amino acids. The V gene lost 6 bases and the J gene lost 4 bases, with 21 bases spanning the gap. Germline CDR1 MNHEY, CDR2 SMNVEV (reference sequence). The CDR3 DNA sequence: TGTGCCAGCAGCCCGGGGGAGGACATCCAAGGAGAGACCCAGTACTTC. Its protein is CASSPGEDIQGETQYF.

V gene TRBV7-9 combines with J gene TRBJ2-5, with 8 bases aligning to TRBD1. Gene TRBJ2-7 matches the end of the DNA better, so the J call may be wrong. The CDR3 spans 14 residues. Germline V lookup: CDR1 SEHNR, CDR2 FQNEAQ (reference sequence). The CDR3 nucleotides read TGTGCCAGCAGCTTCGGGACAGGCTCCTACGAGCAGTACTTC. Translating it yields CASSFGTGSYEQYF.

The chain recombines TRBV6-1 with TRBJ2-7; D not resolved. Germline V gene data show CDR1 as MNHNS and CDR2 as SASEGT. The V and J ends lost 1 base and 0 bases respectively, with 10 bases between them. The CDR3 has 15 residues. In DNA, the CDR3 is TGTGCCAGCAGTGAAGGGCCAGGCAGCTCCTACGAGCAGTACTTC. Translating it yields CASSEGPGSSYEQYF.

The V gene is TRBV5-6, the J gene TRBJ2-1, with 7 bases that match TRBD1. J gave up 2 bases and V 4 bases, and 6 bases lay outside the gene matches. Germline V lookup: CDR1 SGHDT, CDR2 YYEEEE. There are 15 residues in the CDR3. In DNA form, the CDR3 reads TGTGCCAGCAGCATGGGGACAGCCGCCTACAATGAGCAGTTCTTC. It encodes CASSMGTAAYNEQFF. Full variable domain (outside the CDR3, taken from reference TRBV5-6 and TRBJ2-1): DAGVTQSPTHLIKTRGQQVTLRCSPKSGHDTVSWYQQALGQGPQFIFQYYEEEERQRGNFPDRFSGHQFPNYSSELNVNALLLGDSALYLCASSMGTAAYNEQFFGPGTRLTVL.